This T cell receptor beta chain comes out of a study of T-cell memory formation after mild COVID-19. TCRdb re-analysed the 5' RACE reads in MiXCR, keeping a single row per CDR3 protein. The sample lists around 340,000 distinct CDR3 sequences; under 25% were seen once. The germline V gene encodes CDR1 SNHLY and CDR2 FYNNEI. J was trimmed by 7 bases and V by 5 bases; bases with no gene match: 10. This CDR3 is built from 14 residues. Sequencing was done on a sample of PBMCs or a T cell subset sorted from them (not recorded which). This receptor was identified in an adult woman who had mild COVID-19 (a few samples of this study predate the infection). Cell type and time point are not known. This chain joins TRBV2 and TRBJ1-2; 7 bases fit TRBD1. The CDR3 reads CASSPQTGKGGYTF. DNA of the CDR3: TGTGCCAGCAGTCCCCAGACAGGGAAGGGTGGCTACACCTTC.